Described below is a single TCR beta chain sequence and its context. Between the trimmed V and J ends, which lost 7 bases and 8 bases, there was a span of 8 bases. The CDR3 extends over 11 amino acids. Per germline, CDR1 SNHLY and CDR2 FYNNEI. This sample is drawn from a study of T cells in Graves' hyperthyroidism and ophthalmopathy. Looking at the study overall: Peripheral blood samples were taken at initial diagnosis, prior to any treatment.

Amplified TCR beta CDR3 regions derived from RNA transcripts. HTBI primers were used for first-round RT-PCR of the TCR CDR3. One entry per CDR3 protein results from TCRdb running MiXCR on the multiplex PCR reads. The table records 390,000 or so distinct CDR3 sequences, roughly 15% of them present only once. Among ophthalmopathy patients, the Clinical Activity Score reached at least 3, the NOSPECS grade reached at least 4, and duration remained under 3 months. The receptor's source is a man between 18 and 35 years old with Graves' ophthalmopathy. The chain combines TRBV2 with TRBJ1-4; a possible D gene is TRBD1 (5 bases). Sequencing used blood. The DNA of the CDR3 is TGTGCCAGCACAGGGACGGAAAAACTGTTTTTT. It encodes CASTGTEKLFF.